The 23 T cell receptor beta chains below come from one sample, sequenced in a study of early T cells in non-severe SARS-CoV-2 infection. MiXCR, applied by TCRdb to the 5' RACE reads, yields one record per CDR3 protein. The sample carries about 56,000 distinct CDR3 sequences, more than 13% recorded once. Sequencing used whole blood, obtained at baseline. The source of these receptors is an adult who was a healthcare worker with PCR-confirmed SARS-CoV-2 infection or an uninfected control (not recorded which).

This clonotype was seen more than once but under ten times. V and J are TRBV18 and TRBJ2-7; 9 nucleotides align to TRBD1. Trimming at V came to 6 bases and at J to 2 bases, leaving 2 bases not matched to a gene. Germline lookup yields CDR1 KGHSH and CDR2 LQKENI. The length of the CDR3 is 13 residues. The CDR3 DNA reads TGTGCCAGCTCCGGGGACAGGGCCTACGAGCAGTACTTC. Translated, it gives CASSGDRAYEQYF.

This clonotype was detected a few times. The gene calls are TRBV28 and TRBJ2-5; the match to TRBD2 covers 8 bases. CDR1 and CDR2 from the germline V gene are MDHEN and SYDVKM. With V trimmed by 5 bases and J by 5 bases, 7 bases remained unmatched. This CDR3 has 14 amino acids. The CDR3 nucleotides read TGTGCCAGCAGTCGACAGGCGGGAGGCGAGACCCAGTACTTC. This sequence encodes CASSRQAGGETQYF.

This sequence joins TRBV7-2 and TRBJ2-3; D is possibly TRBD1 (6 bases). The CDR3 sequence is 16 residues long. The V end was cut by 3 bases, the J end by 3 bases, with 16 bases between. Germline V gene sequence: CDR1 SGHTA, CDR2 FQGNSA. CDR3 DNA sequence: TGTGCCAGCAGCTTTATTCTTGGGGGCAGAACAGATACGCAGTATTTT. This gives the protein CASSFILGGRTDTQYF.

This clonotype turned up a few times. The V call is TRBV5-4, the J call TRBJ2-2; D is ambiguous. The CDR3 totals 13 residues. V lost 4 bases and J 7 bases, leaving 11 bases between the germline ends. Germline lookup yields CDR1 SGHNT and CDR2 YYREEE (reference sequence). CDR3 residues: CASSPDTGGELFF. The DNA of the CDR3 is TGTGCCAGCAGCCCTGATACCGGCGGGGAGCTGTTTTTT. The full variable domain, rest sourced from reference TRBV5-4 and TRBJ2-2, is ETGVTQSPTHLIKTRGQQVTLRCSSQSGHNTVSWYQQALGQGPQFIFQYYREEENGRGNFPPRFSGLQFPNYSSELNVNALELDDSALYLCASSPDTGGELFFGEGSRLTVL.

The chain carries TRBV7-2 and TRBJ2-2; either TRBD1 or TRBD2 may supply D (5 bases each). Trimming took off 1 base at V and 7 bases at J, with 13 bases between the two ends. The CDR3 is 15 amino acids. The germline gives CDR1 SGHTA, CDR2 FQGNSA. The CDR3 sequence: CASSLVAGTGGELFF. CDR3 in DNA: TGTGCCAGCAGCTTAGTAGCAGGGACGGGCGGGGAGCTGTTTTTT.

This chain connects TRBV7-8 to TRBJ2-1; 10 nucleotides match TRBD2. V lost 1 base, J lost 7 bases, and 7 bases stayed unmatched. Germline V lookup: CDR1 SGHVS, CDR2 FQNEAQ. The CDR3 extends over 16 amino acids. The CDR3 spells CASSLVPSGGWNEQFF. The CDR3 DNA follows: TGTGCCAGCAGCTTAGTCCCTAGCGGGGGTTGGAATGAGCAGTTCTTC.

This clonotype was seen many times. The chain uses TRBV2 and TRBJ1-1, with D unclear. V lost 7 bases to trimming and J lost 5 bases, with 11 bases between them. The CDR3 is made up of 12 amino acids. Germline V lookup: CDR1 SNHLY, CDR2 FYNNEI. The CDR3, as DNA: TGTGCCAGCATGCTGCTAAGTACTGAAGCTTTCTTT. Translation gives CASMLLSTEAFF.

V is TRBV14 and J is TRBJ2-3, with TRBD1 matching over 7 bases. This CDR3 is 16 amino acids long. Trimming cost V 4 bases and J 6 bases; bases outside gene matches: 13. The germline V gene has CDR1 SGHDN and CDR2 FVKESK. CDR3 region: CASSPPTGLGGDTQYF. CDR3 coding DNA: TGTGCCAGCAGCCCCCCGACAGGGCTTGGGGGTGATACGCAGTATTTT.

This clonotype showed up many times. The J gene is TRBJ2-1, the V gene TRBV20-1; no reliable D call. V gave up 0 bases and J gave up 8 bases, with 14 bases separating them. CDR3 length equals 14 residues. Germline values: CDR1 DFQATT, CDR2 SNEGSKA (reference sequence). The CDR3 sequence: CSAREERLVDEQFF. Written as DNA, the CDR3 is TGCAGTGCTAGAGAGGAGCGTCTGGTGGATGAGCAGTTCTTC.

This clonotype has a handful of counts. The genes are TRBV11-2 and TRBJ2-1; D is unresolved. The V gene's germline CDR1 is SGHAT and CDR2 FQNNGV. This CDR3 comprises 13 residues. Deletions cut 1 base from V and 5 bases from J, with 6 bases between. The CDR3 protein is CASSLGLNNEQFF. The CDR3 bases are TGTGCCAGCAGCTTAGGCCTCAACAATGAGCAGTTCTTC.

The chain links TRBV3-1 to TRBJ2-3; the D gene is possibly TRBD1 (6 bases). V was shortened by 2 bases and J by 5 bases, with 17 bases between the two germline ends. The germline CDR1 and CDR2 sequences are LGHDT and YNNKEL (reference sequence). This CDR3 has 16 amino acids. Written as DNA, the CDR3 is TGTGCCAGCAGCCAAATAGGTGGGGGCCAGGGAGATACGCAGTATTTT. Protein product: CASSQIGGGQGDTQYF.

This clonotype was detected ten times or more. CDR3 nucleotide sequence: TGTGCCAGCAGCCCGCCACCCCCTGAAGCTTTCTTT. It translates to CASSPPPPEAFF. The chain couples TRBV3-1 to TRBJ1-1, with unresolved D. CDR1 and CDR2 from the germline V gene are LGHDT and YNNKEL (reference sequence). CDR3 size: 12 residues. V lost 4 bases to trimming and J lost 6 bases, with 9 bases between them.

The chain has TRBV12-3 or TRBV12-4 and TRBJ2-1, with TRBD2 matching 8 bases. This CDR3 has 16 amino acids. The trim removed 4 bases at V and 9 bases at J, leaving 14 bases unmatched. In DNA, the CDR3 is TGTGCCAGCAGTTCCGTCCCTAGAGCGGGAGTGGCTGAGCAGTTCTTC. Protein: CASSSVPRAGVAEQFF.

In DNA, the CDR3 is TGTGCCAGCAGCTTAGTATCGCTAGCACAGACGAACACCGGGGAGCTGTTTTTT. Its protein is CASSLVSLAQTNTGELFF. The rearrangement links TRBV7-8 to TRBJ2-2, with D possibly matching TRBD2 (5 bases). CDR3 length: 18 amino acids. V gave up 1 base and J gave up 0 bases, with 15 bases separating them. The germline CDR1 and CDR2 sequences are SGHVS and FQNEAQ.

Ten or more counts support this clonotype. This sequence joins TRBV20-1 and TRBJ1-1, with D possibly matching TRBD1 (6 bases). CDR3 size: 13 residues. Germline-derived CDR1 and CDR2 are DFQATT and SNEGSKA (reference sequence). The germline V and J ends were trimmed by 0 bases and 3 bases, with 8 bases remaining between them. CDR3 DNA: TGCAGTGCTAGAGAAGGGGGTTACACTGAAGCTTTCTTT. This translates into CSAREGGYTEAFF.

This clonotype was counted ten times or more. The rearrangement links TRBV4-1 to TRBJ2-2; D is unresolved. CDR3 size: 15 residues. V lost 0 bases to trimming and J lost 6 bases, with 11 bases between them. Germline assignment: CDR1 MGHRA and CDR2 YSYEKL. The CDR3 sequence: CASSQDVGMAGELFF. The CDR3 bases are TGCGCCAGCAGCCAAGATGTTGGGATGGCCGGGGAGCTGTTTTTT.

A few counts support this clonotype. The gene calls are TRBV18 and TRBJ2-7, with 9 bases that match TRBD2. The CDR3 extends over 16 amino acids. Germline-derived CDR1 and CDR2 are KGHSH and LQKENI. V lost 0 bases to trimming and J lost 7 bases; unmatched junction nucleotides: 10. The CDR3 nucleotides read TGTGCCAGCTCACCACCGGGAGCGGGAGGCGTGGGAGAGCAGTACTTC. It encodes CASSPPGAGGVGEQYF.

This clonotype was detected ten times or more. V gene TRBV12-3 or TRBV12-4 combines with J gene TRBJ2-2; D gene unclear. CDR3 length equals 13 residues. V lost 6 bases to trimming and J lost 0 bases, with 5 bases between them. CDR3 loop: CASSFPNTGELFF. The CDR3 DNA reads as TGTGCCAGCAGCTTTCCGAACACCGGGGAGCTGTTTTTT.

This clonotype was picked up many times. The V gene is TRBV4-1, the J gene TRBJ1-6; D not resolved. Germline V gene lookup returns CDR1 MGHRA and CDR2 YSYEKL. V was pared by 1 base and J by 8 bases, with 6 bases between. The CDR3 loop spans 13 amino acids. CDR3 DNA sequence: TGCGCCAGCAGCCAAGCCGGAGATTCACCCCTCCACTTT. This sequence encodes CASSQAGDSPLHF.

This clonotype occurred once. The genes are TRBV2 and TRBJ2-5; 7 positions agree with TRBD1. The CDR3 contains 15 residues. CDR1 and CDR2 from the germline V gene are SNHLY and FYNNEI. V was clipped by 3 bases and J by 1 base; unmatched bases: 5. In DNA form, the CDR3 reads TGTGCCAGCAGTGACTTGGGACAGATCCAAGAGACCCAGTACTTC. It encodes CASSDLGQIQETQYF.

This clonotype turned up a few times. The J gene is TRBJ2-5, the V gene TRBV29-1; no firm D call. Germline lookup yields CDR1 SQVTM and CDR2 ANQGSEA. The CDR3 consists of 15 residues. Between the trimmed V and J ends, which lost 0 bases and 6 bases, there was a span of 17 bases. The CDR3 DNA reads as TGCAGCGTTGAAGATTGGGCTAGTCCTGGAAAGACCCAGTACTTC. Its protein product is CSVEDWASPGKTQYF.

This rearrangement joins TRBV7-3 to TRBJ2-3; TRBD2 is a possible D gene (6 bases). The CDR3 spans 14 residues. V lost 4 bases and J 5 bases, leaving 13 bases between the germline ends. CDR1 is SGHTA and CDR2 is FQGTGA in the germline V gene. DNA of the CDR3: TGTGCCAGCAGCTCTGACAATAGCGGAGATACGCAGTATTTT. It translates to CASSSDNSGDTQYF.

The chain couples TRBV18 to TRBJ1-1; unclear D gene. The ends were cut back, 3 bases at V and 8 bases at J, with 10 bases in the middle. CDR1 and CDR2 from the germline V gene are KGHSH and LQKENI. The CDR3 contains 12 residues. The CDR3 region is CASSPGGQEAFF. In DNA form, the CDR3 reads TGTGCCAGCTCACCGGGCGGGCAAGAAGCTTTCTTT. Looking up the rest from reference TRBV18 and TRBJ1-1 gives the full variable domain: NAGVMQNPRHLVRRRGQEARLRCSPMKGHSHVYWYRQLPEEGLKFMVYLQKENIIDESGMPKERFSAEFPKEGPSILRIQQVVRGDSAAYFCASSPGGQEAFFGQGTRLTVV.